Listed here is a single TCR beta chain. Its antigen remains unidentified. The data derive from a study of T cells in pancreatic ductal adenocarcinoma. CDR1 and CDR2 (germline): SGHTA, FQGNSA. V lost 1 base and J 8 bases, leaving 23 bases between the germline ends. This CDR3 is built from 17 residues. No neoadjuvant therapy was given to the selected pancreatic ductal adenocarcinoma patients before their surgery. Study results and limitations: The resected pancreatic cancer cohort was biased toward the minority with early-stage disease. Enrichment of CD45RO+ effector over naive T cells in tumors may bias clonality. Tumor and blood clonality did not differ significantly, about 0.12 versus 0.079. Unique clonotypes were roughly 7.2-fold more numerous in blood than in tumor.

TCRdb keeps only in-frame clones here, not all; method: immunoSEQ multiplex PCR. Of fewer than 20,000 clones listed, roughly 89% were seen once; the top ten hold approximately 17%. The TCR comes from a human donor with pancreatic ductal adenocarcinoma. Sequencing was carried out using PBMCs. The chain links TRBV7-2 to TRBJ1-1; D is unresolved. CDR3 residues: CASSLDRGLGRRTEAFF. The CDR3 DNA sequence: TGTGCCAGCAGCTTAGATAGAGGGTTGGGTAGGCGGACCGAAGCTTTCTTT.